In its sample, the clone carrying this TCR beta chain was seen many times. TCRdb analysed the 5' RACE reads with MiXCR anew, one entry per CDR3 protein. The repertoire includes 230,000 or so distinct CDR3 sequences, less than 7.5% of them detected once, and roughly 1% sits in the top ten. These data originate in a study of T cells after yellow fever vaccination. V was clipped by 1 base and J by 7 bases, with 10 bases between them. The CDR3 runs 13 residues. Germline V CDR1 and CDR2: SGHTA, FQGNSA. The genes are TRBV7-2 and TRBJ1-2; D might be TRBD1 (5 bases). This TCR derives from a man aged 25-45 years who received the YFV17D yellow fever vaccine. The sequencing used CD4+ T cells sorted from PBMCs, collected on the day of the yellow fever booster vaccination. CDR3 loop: CASSLEPGFGYTF. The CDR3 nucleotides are TGTGCCAGCAGCTTAGAGCCAGGGTTTGGCTACACCTTC.